This T cell receptor beta chain was observed in a study of technical replicates of blood from a few donors. Sequencing was performed with immunoSEQ multiplex PCR; in TCRdb, only in-frame clones are kept and a portion is missing. The table lists about 76,000 clones, 90% to 95% of them singletons. CDR3 size: 15 residues. Germline trimming cut 5 bases from V and 0 bases from J; bases unmatched to any gene: 3. CDR1 and CDR2 from the germline V gene are LNHDA and SQIVND (reference sequence). The chain combines TRBV19 with TRBJ1-1; 10 bases match TRBD1. Sequenced input: T cells isolated from PBMCs. The clonotype originates from a human donor in good health. CDR3 sequence (DNA): TGTGCCAGTAGTCTGACAGGGGGCATGAACACTGAAGCTTTCTTT. Translation: CASSLTGGMNTEAFF.